Listed here are 18 T cell receptor beta chains from one sample, sequenced in a study of blood T cell repertoires in COVID-19. Only in-frame clones appear in the TCRdb table, and some are missing; sequencing was by immunoSEQ multiplex PCR. The repertoire holds some 100,000 clones, 81% seen once, with around 25% in the top ten. Sequenced input: peripheral blood. These receptors were obtained from a man older than 75 with active or convalescent COVID-19.

The gene calls are TRBV5-4 and TRBJ1-2; tentatively, D is TRBD1 (6 bases). The germline V gene has CDR1 SGHNT and CDR2 YYREEE (reference sequence). Trimming cost V 0 bases and J 5 bases, with 11 bases left between them. The CDR3 sequence is 14 residues long. CDR3 nucleotide sequence: TGTGCCAGCAGCTTGGCCGGACAGCCTTATGGCTACACCTTC. Its translation: CASSLAGQPYGYTF. Looking up the rest from reference TRBV5-4 and TRBJ1-2 gives the full variable domain: ETGVTQSPTHLIKTRGQQVTLRCSSQSGHNTVSWYQQALGQGPQFIFQYYREEENGRGNFPPRFSGLQFPNYSSELNVNALELDDSALYLCASSLAGQPYGYTFGSGTRLTVV.

The chain carries TRBV6-2 or TRBV6-3 and TRBJ1-2, with D perhaps TRBD1 (6 bases). CDR3 size: 14 residues. Deletions cut 5 bases from V and 4 bases from J, with 14 bases between. Germline assignment: CDR1 MNHEY and CDR2 SVGEGT. CDR3 residues: CASSRAQGSYGYTF. The CDR3 DNA reads as TGTGCCAGCAGTCGAGCCCAGGGGAGCTATGGCTACACCTTC.

In its sample, this clone was seen a few times. This chain connects TRBV19 to TRBJ2-7, with a possible D match to TRBD2 (5 bases). The CDR3 extends over 16 amino acids. Looked up from germline, CDR1 is LNHDA and CDR2 is SQIVND (reference sequence). V was cut by 5 bases and J by 0 bases, with 17 bases left in between. Here the CDR3 reads CASSAAGLQSSYEQYF. CDR3 DNA: TGTGCCAGTAGTGCCGCCGGACTGCAAAGCTCCTACGAGCAGTACTTC. Full variable domain (outside the CDR3, taken from reference TRBV19 and TRBJ2-7): DGGITQSPKYLFRKEGQNVTLSCEQNLNHDAMYWYRQDPGQGLRLIYYSQIVNDFQKGDIAEGYSVSREKKESFPLTVTSAQKNPTAFYLCASSAAGLQSSYEQYFGPGTRLTVT.

The chain recombines TRBV6-4 with TRBJ1-5; TRBD1 might be the D (5 bases). Trimming shortened V by 3 bases and J by 6 bases, and 12 bases separated the two germline ends. The V gene's germline CDR1 is MRHNA and CDR2 SNTAGT. CDR3 length: 14 residues. The CDR3 DNA reads TGTGCCAGCAGTGAGGGTGGGGGGGGTCAGCCCCAGCATTTT. It yields the protein CASSEGGGGQPQHF.

V gene TRBV7-8 combines with J gene TRBJ2-7; 9 nucleotides align to TRBD1. The CDR3 is 14 residues long. The V and J ends lost 4 bases and 4 bases, in that order; junction bases with no gene match: 5. Germline V gene lookup returns CDR1 SGHVS and CDR2 FQNEAQ. The CDR3 protein is CASSSGQGWYEQYF. The CDR3 DNA follows: TGTGCCAGCAGCTCGGGACAGGGATGGTACGAGCAGTACTTC.

This rearrangement joins TRBV30 to TRBJ1-5; possible D gene TRBD1, 6 bases. The germline V gene encodes CDR1 GTSNPN and CDR2 SVGIG (reference sequence). V was shortened by 3 bases and J by 4 bases, with 10 bases between the two germline ends. The CDR3 length is 13 residues. Written as DNA, the CDR3 is TGTGCCTGGAGGGCAGACAGGAATCAGCCCCAGCATTTT. Its translation is CAWRADRNQPQHF.

This clone was seen a single time. The chain links TRBV28 to TRBJ2-7; a possible D gene is TRBD2 (7 bases). Trimming removed 7 bases from V and 2 bases from J, with 18 bases in between. Germline V lookup: CDR1 MDHEN, CDR2 SYDVKM. This CDR3 comprises 15 residues. DNA for the CDR3: TGTGCCAGCACGGGGGGCAGGGGATCTCCCTACGAGCAGTACTTC. Encoded protein: CASTGGRGSPYEQYF.

V and J are TRBV19 and TRBJ1-1; D ambiguous. The CDR3 runs to 12 residues. V shed 2 bases and J shed 7 bases, with 8 bases lying between them. Per germline, CDR1 LNHDA and CDR2 SQIVND (reference sequence). Written as DNA, the CDR3 is TGTGCCAGTAGTATACGACGGGGTGAAGCTTTCTTT. Translation: CASSIRRGEAFF.

The chain combines TRBV7-7 with TRBJ1-5; 9 positions match TRBD1. Germline CDR1 is SSHAT and CDR2 is FNYEAQ (reference sequence). The trim removed 5 bases at V and 4 bases at J, leaving 9 bases unmatched. The CDR3 length is 16 residues. Here the CDR3 reads CASSIPGTGQNQPQHF. For the CDR3, the DNA is TGTGCCAGCAGCATTCCCGGGACAGGGCAGAATCAGCCCCAGCATTTT.

The chain joins TRBV11-2 to TRBJ1-2; D may be TRBD1 (5 bases). Germline CDR1 SGHAT, CDR2 FQNNGV. CDR3 length: 12 residues. V was trimmed by 1 base and J by 8 bases, leaving 8 bases between them. The chain's CDR3 is CASSLGGVGYTF. The CDR3 DNA sequence: TGTGCCAGCAGCTTAGGGGGCGTGGGCTACACCTTC.

The gene calls are TRBV12-5 and TRBJ2-6, with D tentatively TRBD1 (5 bases). Per the germline V gene, CDR1 is LGHNT and CDR2 is FRNRAP. V was shortened by 7 bases and J by 2 bases, with 6 bases between the two germline ends. The CDR3 has 13 residues. This chain's CDR3 is CASVGPGANVLTF. As DNA, the CDR3 is TGTGCTAGTGTGGGGCCTGGGGCCAACGTCCTGACTTTC.

The chain has TRBV5-1 and TRBJ1-1, with a possible D match to TRBD1 (6 bases). In germline, CDR1 is SGHRS, CDR2 YFSETQ. Trimming shortened V by 4 bases and J by 3 bases, and 13 bases separated the two germline ends. CDR3 length: 14 residues. CDR3: CASSTGHGYTEAFF. CDR3 DNA: TGCGCCAGCAGCACGGGACACGGATACACTGAAGCTTTCTTT.

The chain is built from TRBV5-1 and TRBJ1-1; D perhaps matches TRBD1 (6 bases). V was trimmed by 4 bases and J by 7 bases, leaving 17 bases between them. The CDR3 runs 14 residues. The germline V gene encodes CDR1 SGHRS and CDR2 YFSETQ. The CDR3 nucleotides read TGCGCCAGCAGCCCGAGGAGGGGGGGCGGTGAAGCTTTCTTT. It is translated as CASSPRRGGGEAFF. Using reference TRBV5-1 and TRBJ1-1 for the parts outside the CDR3, the full variable domain is KAGVTQTPRYLIKTRGQQVTLSCSPISGHRSVSWYQQTPGQGLQFLFEYFSETQRNKGNFPGRFSGRQFSNSRSEMNVSTLELGDSALYLCASSPRRGGGEAFFGQGTRLTVV.

This chain links TRBV6-6 with TRBJ1-2; TRBD1 agrees at 7 bases. Per germline, CDR1 MNHNY and CDR2 SVGAGI (reference sequence). There are 13 residues in the CDR3. With V trimmed by 5 bases and J by 4 bases, 4 bases remained unmatched. DNA for the CDR3: TGTGCCAGCAGTACAGGGGTGGGCTATGGCTACACCTTC. Its protein product is CASSTGVGYGYTF.

The chain is built from TRBV29-1 and TRBJ1-2; D unresolved. V lost 3 bases, J lost 1 base, and 9 bases lay in between. Germline V gives CDR1 SQVTM, CDR2 ANQGSEA. This CDR3 region has 13 residues. The CDR3 DNA is TGCAGCGTTGAGGAGACGAGTAACTATGGCTACACCTTC. This encodes CSVEETSNYGYTF.

This chain links TRBV12-3 or TRBV12-4 with TRBJ2-7; no reliable D call. V dropped 4 bases and J dropped 6 bases, with 13 bases sitting between them. CDR3 length equals 13 residues. In nucleotides, the CDR3 is TGTGCCAGCAGTTCCGGTCAGGTTTTCGAGCAGTACTTC. Translation: CASSSGQVFEQYF.

This clone was recorded only once. J is TRBJ2-1 and V is TRBV12-3 or TRBV12-4; D may be TRBD1 (6 bases). The CDR3 runs to 13 residues. V was trimmed by 5 bases and J by 9 bases, leaving 14 bases between them. CDR3 region: CASSERGSGEQFF. DNA of the CDR3: TGTGCCAGCAGTGAGAGGGGGTCGGGTGAGCAGTTCTTC.

V is TRBV18 and J is TRBJ1-2; 7 positions agree with TRBD1. The CDR3 is 13 amino acids. The germline V gene encodes CDR1 KGHSH and CDR2 LQKENI. V lost 8 bases, J lost 3 bases, and 6 bases stayed unmatched. The CDR3 spells CASATGVDYGYTF. CDR3 sequence (DNA): TGTGCCAGCGCAACAGGGGTCGACTATGGCTACACCTTC.